This is a list of T cell receptor beta chains from one sample in a study of shared clonotypes between healthy human individuals. Only in-frame clones appear in the TCRdb table, and some are missing; sequencing was by immunoSEQ multiplex PCR. Altogether some 1,900,000 clones are present, roughly 94% being singletons, with the ten largest covering around 1.2%. Sequencing was carried out using naive CD8+ T cells sorted from blood. Receptor source: a man between 18 and 35 years old in good health. The CDR3 runs from the conserved cysteine through the conserved F or W. D genes are given only for firm matches. Size is stated for part of the rows, as once, few or many counts, or as a class when the clone is expanded.

J gene,clone size,D gene,V gene,CDR3 DNA,CDR3 protein
TRBJ1-4,NA,NA,TRBV15,TGTGCCACCAGCAGAGAGAGGACATCAACTAATGAAAAACTGTTTTTT,CATSRERTSTNEKLFF
TRBJ2-2,NA,NA,TRBV7-6,TGTGCCAGCAGTCTAAGTTACCTCCCGGACACCGGGGAGCTGTTTTTT,CASSLSYLPDTGELFF
TRBJ2-7,NA,NA,TRBV28,TGTGCCAGCACCCCCGGAAGCCGTACGAGTGAGCAGTACTTC,CASTPGSRTSEQYF
TRBJ2-3,NA,TRBD2,TRBV7-7,TGTGCTAGCAGCGAGGGACTAGCGGGAACAGATACGCAGTATTTT,CASSEGLAGTDTQYF
TRBJ2-1,NA,NA,TRBV19,TGTGCCAGTAGCCTAGGGGGGGCGGAGCAGTTCTTC,CASSLGGAEQFF
TRBJ2-1,NA,NA,TRBV7-9,TGTGCCAGCAGCTTAGCTCCGGGCAATGAGCAGTTCTTC,CASSLAPGNEQFF
TRBJ1-6,NA,TRBD1,TRBV7-9,TGTGCCAGCAGCTTAGCGGACAGGGGAGATTCACCCCTCCACTTT,CASSLADRGDSPLHF
TRBJ2-7,NA,NA,TRBV5-6,TGTGCCAGCAGCGCATGGACTTACGAGCAGTACTTC,CASSAWTYEQYF
TRBJ2-1,NA,TRBD2,TRBV4-2,TGTGCCAGCAGCCAAGAGGGTGGTACTAGCGGTCTGGAGCAGTTCTTC,CASSQEGGTSGLEQFF
TRBJ2-2,NA,NA,TRBV7-9,TGTGCCAGCAGCTCGGACTTGAACACCGGGGAGCTGTTTTTT,CASSSDLNTGELFF
TRBJ2-7,NA,TRBD2,TRBV28,TGTGCCAGCAGCTACCACCCTAGCGGGGGGGACTCCTACGAGCAGTACTTC,CASSYHPSGGDSYEQYF
TRBJ2-2,NA,NA,TRBV27,TGTGCCAGCAGTTTAGCAACGGGGTACGGGGAGCTGTTTTTT,CASSLATGYGELFF
TRBJ1-1,NA,NA,TRBV6-1,TGTGCCAGCAGTGACACAACAGTGAACACTGAAGCTTTCTTT,CASSDTTVNTEAFF
TRBJ2-2,NA,NA,TRBV2,TGTGCCAGCAGTGAAATGGCCCTTGGAAATACCGGGGAGCTGTTTTTT,CASSEMALGNTGELFF
TRBJ2-1,NA,TRBD2,TRBV4-1,TGCGCCAGCAGCCGGAGCGGGAGAGGGAATGAGCAGTTCTTC,CASSRSGRGNEQFF
TRBJ2-1,NA,TRBD2,TRBV29-1,TGCAGCGTTGAAGAGTATGCGGGAGAACCCTACAATGAGCAGTTCTTC,CSVEEYAGEPYNEQFF
TRBJ2-7,NA,NA,TRBV7-8,TGTGCCAGCAGTCCCCCCAACCGACTCGAGCAGTACTTC,CASSPPNRLEQYF
TRBJ2-7,NA,TRBD2,TRBV9,TGTGCCAGCAGCGCCGGCGGGGAAGCGGGAATCTACGAGCAGTACTTC,CASSAGGEAGIYEQYF
TRBJ1-6,NA,NA,TRBV28,TGTGCCAGCAGTACACATCGGGATAGCTCCTATAATTCACCCCTCCACTTT,CASSTHRDSSYNSPLHF
TRBJ2-2,NA,NA,TRBV9,TGTGCCAGCAGCGTAGGGGGGCAGGTTCCCACCGGGGAGCTGTTTTTT,CASSVGGQVPTGELFF
TRBJ1-1,NA,TRBD1,TRBV5-1,TGCGCCAGCAGCCCTACCTGGGACAGAGGATTCTCTGAAGCTTTCTTT,CASSPTWDRGFSEAFF
TRBJ1-2,NA,NA,TRBV6-5,TGTGCCAGCAGTTACTATCCGGGAGGCGACTATGGCTACACCTTC,CASSYYPGGDYGYTF
TRBJ1-4,once,NA,TRBV14,TGTGCCAGCAGCCAAGTTGGAATAAATGAAAAACTGTTTTTT,CASSQVGINEKLFF
TRBJ2-3,NA,TRBD2,TRBV13,TGTGCCAGCAGCTACCGACTAGCGGGGGGCCGGGATACGCAGTATTTT,CASSYRLAGGRDTQYF
TRBJ2-3,NA,NA,TRBV5-3,TGTGCCAGAAAACCTAGGGGGAGGGACTTCACAGATACGCAGTATTTT,CARKPRGRDFTDTQYF
TRBJ2-7,NA,NA,TRBV2,TGTGCCAGCAGTGATATCGCACGAGGAAACTACGAGCAGTACTTC,CASSDIARGNYEQYF
TRBJ2-7,NA,TRBD2,TRBV11-2,TGTGCCAGCAGCGCCCGACTAGCGGGAGACATCCACGAGCAGTACTTC,CASSARLAGDIHEQYF